Following are 25 T cell receptor beta chains from one sample sequenced in a study of blood T cell repertoires in COVID-19. Here immunoSEQ multiplex PCR was the method, and the copy in TCRdb shows in-frame clones only, minus some. The data show approximately 260,000 clones, about 80% seen once. Sequenced sample: PBMCs or T cells enriched from blood (not recorded which). The receptors shown here come from a man in his forties or fifties who had recovered from COVID-19.

The chain recombines TRBV9 with TRBJ1-1; 9 nucleotides line up with TRBD1. This CDR3 is 18 amino acids long. After removal of 2 bases from V and 1 base from J, the junction contained 12 bases not matched to a gene. Germline V gene sequence: CDR1 SGDLS, CDR2 YYNGEE. CDR3: CASSVRPGQGNGNTEAFF. CDR3 DNA sequence: TGTGCCAGCAGCGTGCGCCCGGGACAGGGAAACGGGAACACTGAAGCTTTCTTT.

In its sample, this clone was seen a few times. The J gene is TRBJ1-2, the V gene TRBV7-8; weak D call: TRBD1 (6 bases). Germline CDR1 reads SGHVS; CDR2 reads FQNEAQ. The CDR3 totals 14 residues. V was cut by 5 bases and J by 4 bases, with 14 bases left in between. The CDR3 bases are TGTGCCAGCAGCCCCAGGGGAAGGGGCTATGGCTACACCTTC. This sequence encodes CASSPRGRGYGYTF.

The rearrangement uses TRBV30 and TRBJ2-3; 7 bases fit TRBD1. J gave up 1 base and V 1 base, and 5 bases lay outside the gene matches. The germline V gene has CDR1 GTSNPN and CDR2 SVGIG (reference sequence). The CDR3 has 15 residues. CDR3 region: CAWSDDGQGTDTQYF. CDR3 nucleotide sequence: TGTGCCTGGAGTGATGATGGACAGGGCACAGATACGCAGTATTTT.

This chain connects TRBV7-8 to TRBJ1-2; D call uncertain. V was cut by 5 bases and J by 8 bases, with 12 bases left in between. Looked up from germline, CDR1 is SGHVS and CDR2 is FQNEAQ. The CDR3 has 12 amino acids. The CDR3 here is CASSPEVGGYTF. CDR3 DNA: TGTGCCAGCAGCCCAGAGGTTGGGGGCTACACCTTC.

The chain uses TRBV5-1 and TRBJ1-2; TRBD1 aligns across 8 bases. With V trimmed by 5 bases and J by 2 bases, 8 bases remained unmatched. The CDR3 sequence is 15 residues long. The germline V gene has CDR1 SGHRS and CDR2 YFSETQ. The CDR3 sequence: CASRQGQGANYGYTF. The CDR3 region has the DNA TGCGCCAGCAGACAAGGACAGGGCGCGAACTATGGCTACACCTTC. Based on the CDR3 plus reference TRBV5-1 and TRBJ1-2, the full variable domain is KAGVTQTPRYLIKTRGQQVTLSCSPISGHRSVSWYQQTPGQGLQFLFEYFSETQRNKGNFPGRFSGRQFSNSRSEMNVSTLELGDSALYLCASRQGQGANYGYTFGSGTRLTVV.

The gene calls are TRBV2 and TRBJ2-1; 8 bases are shared with TRBD2. Germline V gives CDR1 SNHLY, CDR2 FYNNEI. Trimming removed 7 bases from V and 1 base from J; junction bases left unmatched: 12. The CDR3 has 17 amino acids. CDR3 amino acids: CASNEREHHRSYNEQFF. The CDR3 DNA follows: TGTGCCAGCAATGAGCGGGAGCACCATAGGTCCTACAATGAGCAGTTCTTC.

The chain joins TRBV6-5 to TRBJ1-2, with D unclear. The CDR3 contains 13 residues. The V end lost 2 bases, the J end lost 8 bases, and 12 bases lay between the germline ends. Germline lookup yields CDR1 MNHEY and CDR2 SVGAGI. CDR3 nucleotides: TGTGCCAGCAGTTACCGCCAGGCCGGCGGCTACACCTTC. Its translation is CASSYRQAGGYTF.

This sequence joins TRBV11-3 and TRBJ2-1; possibly TRBD1 for D (6 bases). The germline CDR1 and CDR2 sequences are SGHNT and YENEEA. V lost 4 bases to trimming and J lost 4 bases, with 23 bases between them. The CDR3 loop spans 18 amino acids. The CDR3 sequence: CASSSKRGGRTVYNEQFF. The CDR3 nucleotides read TGTGCCAGCAGCTCAAAGAGGGGTGGCAGGACAGTATACAATGAGCAGTTCTTC.

The chain is built from TRBV6-5 and TRBJ2-7; D is undetermined. The CDR3 sequence is 12 residues long. Per germline, CDR1 MNHEY and CDR2 SVGAGI. Trimming pared 11 bases from V and 4 bases from J, leaving 15 bases between. The CDR3 loop reads CASNSFSYEQYF. DNA for the CDR3: TGTGCCTCTAATAGCTTTTCATACGAGCAGTACTTC.

This clone was observed once. This rearrangement joins TRBV5-1 to TRBJ1-1; D uncertain. The CDR3 totals 14 residues. Trimming stripped 0 bases from V and 5 bases from J, with 11 bases between. In germline, CDR1 is SGHRS, CDR2 YFSETQ. The CDR3 spells CASSLVAVPTEAFF. The CDR3 DNA follows: TGCGCCAGCAGCTTGGTCGCAGTCCCGACTGAAGCTTTCTTT.

The chain carries TRBV3-1 (or the pseudogene TRBV3-2) and TRBJ2-4, with TRBD1 matching 7 bases. With V trimmed by 0 bases and J by 7 bases, 6 bases remained unmatched. Germline CDR1 and CDR2: LGHDT and YNNKEL (reference sequence). The CDR3 spans 15 residues. CDR3 protein: CASSQEKGGINIQYF. The CDR3 nucleotides read TGTGCCAGCAGCCAAGAGAAAGGGGGCATCAACATTCAGTACTTC.

This rearrangement joins TRBV9 to TRBJ2-5; 7 bases match TRBD1. J lost 5 bases, V lost 4 bases, and 11 bases had no gene match. The germline gives CDR1 SGDLS, CDR2 YYNGEE. The CDR3 has 15 amino acids. In DNA, the CDR3 is TGTGCCAGCAGCACCCGGGACAGTGAGGAGGAGACCCAGTACTTC. Translation gives CASSTRDSEEETQYF.

This sequence joins TRBV21-1 and TRBJ1-3; TRBD1, the D gene given by the table, was not confirmed from the DNA. TRBV21-1 is tagged as a pseudogene. There are 15 residues in the CDR3. CDR3 protein: CASSKVTGPGNTIYF. CDR3 DNA sequence: TGTGCCAGCAGCAAAGTCACAGGTCCTGGAAACACCATATATTTT.

The J gene is TRBJ1-1, the V gene TRBV10-1, with 7 bases lining up with TRBD1. Germline values: CDR1 WNHNN, CDR2 SYGVQD (reference sequence). The CDR3 consists of 17 residues. V was pared by 2 bases and J by 1 base, with 10 bases of the junction left unmatched. The CDR3 DNA reads as TGCGCCAGCAGTGAGCCCGGACAGGCAAGGACGAACACTGAAGCTTTCTTT. This codes for CASSEPGQARTNTEAFF.

The chain couples TRBV3-1 (or the pseudogene TRBV3-2) to TRBJ1-5; D is undetermined. CDR1 LGHDT and CDR2 YNNKEL come from the germline V gene (reference sequence). The V gene lost 1 base and the J gene lost 8 bases, with 12 bases spanning the gap. The CDR3 contains 14 residues. In DNA, the CDR3 is TGTGCCAGCAGCCAAGTCGGAGGGCTGGAGCCCCAGCATTTT. Translated: CASSQVGGLEPQHF.

This clone was seen only once. The rearrangement links TRBV5-1 to TRBJ2-2; 7 nucleotides agree with TRBD1. The V gene end was trimmed by 2 bases and the J gene end by 6 bases; junction bases not matched to a gene: 10. The germline gives CDR1 SGHRS, CDR2 YFSETQ. CDR3 length: 16 residues. The CDR3 nucleotides read TGCGCCAGCAGCTTCGTCCCGAGACAGGGTGCCGGGGAGCTGTTTTTT. Translation gives CASSFVPRQGAGELFF. The complete variable domain, with remaining parts taken from reference TRBV5-1 and TRBJ2-2, reads KAGVTQTPRYLIKTRGQQVTLSCSPISGHRSVSWYQQTPGQGLQFLFEYFSETQRNKGNFPGRFSGRQFSNSRSEMNVSTLELGDSALYLCASSFVPRQGAGELFFGEGSRLTVL.

The chain uses TRBV5-1 and TRBJ1-2; D not resolved. The CDR3 totals 12 residues. Germline CDR1 is SGHRS and CDR2 is YFSETQ. Trimming removed 0 bases from V and 7 bases from J, with 7 bases in between. The CDR3 DNA reads as TGCGCCAGCAGCTTGGTTGGGAGTGGCTACACCTTC. Amino acid sequence: CASSLVGSGYTF.

The chain joins TRBV21-1 to TRBJ2-7; the table's D call of TRBD2 was not tested on the DNA. TRBV21-1 is shown as a pseudogene. The CDR3 is 14 amino acids. This CDR3 reads CASTPGGESYEQYF. CDR3 nucleotides: TGTGCCAGCACCCCGGGGGGCGAATCCTACGAGCAGTACTTC.

The genes are TRBV7-3 and TRBJ2-7, with a weak D call TRBD2 (5 bases). Per the germline V gene, CDR1 is SGHTA and CDR2 is FQGTGA. This CDR3 spans 14 amino acids. Between the trimmed V and J ends, which lost 2 bases and 0 bases, there was a span of 8 bases. The CDR3 region is CASSLAGSSYEQYF. The CDR3 DNA follows: TGTGCCAGCAGCTTAGCGGGTTCCTCCTACGAGCAGTACTTC. The whole variable domain, filled in from reference TRBV7-3 and TRBJ2-7, reads GAGVSQTPSNKVTEKGKYVELRCDPISGHTALYWYRQSLGQGPEFLIYFQGTGAADDSGLPNDRFFAVRPEGSVSTLKIQRTERGDSAVYLCASSLAGSSYEQYFGPGTRLTVT.

V gene TRBV15 combines with J gene TRBJ2-5; 10 bases agree with TRBD2. Germline V gene sequence: CDR1 LNHNV, CDR2 YYDKDF (reference sequence). The CDR3 is made up of 17 amino acids. Losses at the gene ends were 6 bases for V and 5 bases for J; bases not matched to a gene: 15. DNA for the CDR3: TGTGCCACCAGGGAAAGTTCTAGCGGGGGTTCTAGGGAGACCCAGTACTTC. Translated: CATRESSSGGSRETQYF.

The chain uses TRBV24-1 and TRBJ2-1; D remains ambiguous. The CDR3 is 16 amino acids. V lost 3 bases and J lost 0, with 11 bases in between. Germline assignment: CDR1 KGHDR and CDR2 SFDVKD. The CDR3: CATSDAKSFSYNEQFF. The DNA of the CDR3 is TGTGCCACCAGTGATGCCAAGAGCTTCTCCTACAATGAGCAGTTCTTC.

The V gene is TRBV18, the J gene TRBJ1-1; TRBD1 matches at 10 bases. This CDR3 is 16 amino acids long. Germline CDR1 KGHSH, CDR2 LQKENI. V trimming: 6 bases; J trimming: 3 bases; junction bases outside the gene matches: 10. The CDR3 region is CASSSRQGALDTEAFF. The CDR3 bases are TGTGCCAGCTCCTCACGACAGGGGGCGCTGGACACTGAAGCTTTCTTT.

V gene TRBV19 combines with J gene TRBJ1-1; perhaps TRBD1 as D (6 bases). Germline V gene lookup returns CDR1 LNHDA and CDR2 SQIVND (reference sequence). V lost 5 bases and J 4 bases, leaving 11 bases between the germline ends. The CDR3 contains 13 residues. CDR3 DNA: TGTGCCAGTAGTCAGGGGATTCGCACTGAAGCTTTCTTT. Translating it yields CASSQGIRTEAFF.

The V call is TRBV19, the J call TRBJ2-3; tentative D call: TRBD2 (6 bases). The CDR3 runs 17 residues. Trimming took off 2 bases at V and 5 bases at J, with 20 bases between the two ends. Germline-derived CDR1 and CDR2 are LNHDA and SQIVND (reference sequence). The CDR3 is CASSITGGGGVGDTQYF. The CDR3 nucleotides read TGTGCCAGTAGTATAACTGGAGGAGGCGGGGTGGGAGATACGCAGTATTTT.

The genes are TRBV5-1 and TRBJ2-1; D may be TRBD2 (6 bases). This CDR3 spans 14 amino acids. The germline V gene encodes CDR1 SGHRS and CDR2 YFSETQ. V was pared by 4 bases and J by 7 bases, with 15 bases between. The CDR3 region is CASSPGHSGNEQFF. In DNA, the CDR3 is TGCGCCAGCAGCCCCGGCCACAGCGGGAATGAGCAGTTCTTC. Supplemented by reference TRBV5-1 and TRBJ2-1, the full variable domain reads KAGVTQTPRYLIKTRGQQVTLSCSPISGHRSVSWYQQTPGQGLQFLFEYFSETQRNKGNFPGRFSGRQFSNSRSEMNVSTLELGDSALYLCASSPGHSGNEQFFGPGTRLTVL.